Presented here are 21 T cell receptor delta chains from one specimen sequenced in a study of gamma-delta chains in newborns, infants, children (dated by TCRdb to the late 2010s). Sequencing was carried out with an Illumina MiSeq. Via CATT, TCRdb reprocessed the public reads, and rows with identical DNA were then joined. The sample table shows approximately 4,100 delta-chain clones, and 1.5% to 2% are seen once. The leading ten clones occupy roughly 10% of the sample. The sample was blood. The receptor set was obtained from a child who was a newborn, infant or young child, either healthy, febrile or measles-vaccinated (not recorded which).

This sequence joins TRDV2 and TRDJ3, with 11 positions matching TRDD3. The CDR3 length is 23 residues. J lost 0 bases, V lost 1 base, and 16 bases had no gene match. From germline, CDR1 is GEAIGNYY and CDR2 EKD. The CDR3 sequence is CACDTSVVGDTISSSWDTRQMFF. CDR3 DNA: TGTGCCTGTGACACTTCGGTGGTGGGGGATACGATCAGCAGCTCCTGGGACACCCGACAGATGTTTTTC.

This clone occurred a few times. The chain combines TRDV3 with TRDJ1, with 10 positions matching TRDD3. This CDR3 comprises 21 residues. Germline trimming cut 4 bases from V and 1 base from J; bases unmatched to any gene: 27. Germline assignment: CDR1 TVYSNPD and CDR2 GDNSRS (reference sequence). The CDR3 DNA sequence: TGTGCCTCCCTCACCCTCCCGGCGGCCTTACTGGGGGATGGGTGCACCGATAAACTCATCTTT. This gives the protein CASLTLPAALLGDGCTDKLIF.

The gene calls are TRDV3 and TRDJ2; D is uncertain. This CDR3 is 12 amino acids long. The V gene's germline CDR1 is TVYSNPD and CDR2 GDNSRS (reference sequence). The ends were cut back, 0 bases at V and 2 bases at J, with 4 bases in the middle. CDR3 in amino acids: CAFRILTAQLFF. CDR3 DNA sequence: TGTGCCTTTAGGATATTGACAGCACAACTCTTCTTT.

A few counts support this clone. This same CDR3 is encoded by further DNA sequences in the sample. The chain is built from TRDV2 and TRDJ3; D call uncertain. Trimming removed 0 bases at V and 0 bases at J, with 5 bases between. The germline V gene has CDR1 GEAIGNYY and CDR2 EKD. The CDR3 totals 16 residues. The CDR3 region is CACDTISSWDTRQMFF. As DNA, the CDR3 is TGTGCCTGTGACACCATCAGCTCCTGGGACACCCGACAGATGTTTTTC.

This clone showed up just a few times. With a far larger clone one base away, a read error is the likely cause. This rearrangement joins TRDV2 to TRDJ3; 7 bases agree with TRDD3. The CDR3 contains 17 residues. Germline V CDR1 and CDR2: GEAIGNYY, EKD. CDR3 residues: CACDTWGSSWDTRQIFF. DNA of the CDR3: TGTGCCTGTGACACCTGGGGGAGCTCCTGGGACACCCGACAGATATTTTTC.

As to this clone: A much larger clone lies one base from this, so it may be a read error. The chain uses TRDV3 and TRDJ1; 12 nucleotides line up with TRDD3. TCRdb lists no J gene, so it was determined here by aligning the DNA to germline. The junction had 28 bases not matched to a gene; V was cut back by 4 bases and J by 7 bases. CDR3 length: 20 amino acids. Germline-derived CDR1 and CDR2 are TVYSNPD and GDNSRS (reference sequence). The CDR3 is CASPTGFLRFLTGGYTKLIF. CDR3 bases: TGTGCCTCACCGACGGGCTTCCTACGATTTCTGACTGGGGGATACACTAAACTCATCTTT.

This clone was observed a few times. This is likely an artifact of a read error, given a far larger clone one base away. The chain links TRDV2 to TRDJ3, with TRDD3 matching 12 bases. The CDR3 has 18 amino acids. Germline V gives CDR1 GEAIGNYY, CDR2 EKD. The CDR3 loop is CACDTVLGDTWDARQMFF. The CDR3 region has the DNA TGTGCCTGTGACACCGTACTGGGGGATACCTGGGACGCCCGACAGATGTTTTTC.

This clone was picked up a small number of times. The rearrangement joins TRDV2 to TRDJ3; TRDD3 aligns across 8 bases. The CDR3 has 20 amino acids. Trimming cost V 3 bases and J 0 bases; bases outside gene matches: 12. The V gene's germline CDR1 is GEAIGNYY and CDR2 EKD. The CDR3 loop reads CACDPTTGGPSSWDTRQMFF. CDR3 sequence (DNA): TGTGCCTGTGACCCCACAACTGGGGGCCCTAGCTCCTGGGACACCCGACAGATGTTTTTC.

As regards this clone: This may stem from a read error, because a much larger clone lies one nucleotide away. This CDR3 is also generated by other DNA sequences in the sample. This chain links TRDV2 with TRDJ3; 13 nucleotides line up with TRDD3. CDR1 GEAIGNYY and CDR2 EKD come from the germline V gene. CDR3 size: 18 residues. CDR3 nucleotides: TGCGCCTGTGACCTACTGGGGGATACGTCCTGGGACACCCGACAGATGTTTTTC. Translation: CACDLLGDTSWDTRQMFF.

Details on this clone: This likely came from a read error, as a far larger clone is one base away. The chain is built from TRDV2 and TRDJ3; D is perhaps TRDD1 or TRDD3 (5 bases each). Germline V gene data show CDR1 as GEAIGNYY and CDR2 as EKD. This CDR3 is built from 17 residues. CDR3 sequence (DNA): TGTGCCTGTGACACGCCCGATAGTACCTGGGACGCCCGACAGATGTTTTTC. Residues: CACDTPDSTWDARQMFF.

Turning to this clone: A read error is likely here: a far larger clone is one base away. The chain recombines TRAV29/DV5 with TRDJ2; 9 nucleotides match TRDD3. This CDR3 spans 15 amino acids. The germline CDR1 and CDR2 sequences are NSMFDY and ISSIKDK. CDR3 nucleotides: TGTGCCTCCAGCGACCCGGGGGATACTACAGCACAACTCTTCTTT. It encodes CASSDPGDTTAQLFF.

This clone was detected a few times. The same CDR3 arises from other DNA sequences in this sample as well. This sequence joins TRDV2 and TRDJ3; a possible D gene is TRDD3 (6 bases). Germline CDR1 reads GEAIGNYY; CDR2 reads EKD. The CDR3 contains 18 residues. The germline V and J ends were trimmed by 0 bases and 0 bases, with 11 bases remaining between them. The CDR3 here is CACDTVGGSSWDTRQMFF. The CDR3 DNA sequence: TGTGCCTGTGACACCGTTGGGGGGAGCTCCTGGGACACCCGACAGATGTTTTTC.

By proportion, this clone is medium-sized (0.01 to 0.1%). Other DNA sequences in this sample translate to the same CDR3. The chain combines TRDV2 with TRDJ3; 9 positions match TRDD3. Germline CDR1 GEAIGNYY, CDR2 EKD. This CDR3 has 19 amino acids. V shed 0 bases, J shed 0 bases, and the junction held 5 bases outside the gene matches. The CDR3, as DNA: TGTGCCTGTGACACCGTACTGGGGGAGAGCTCCTGGGACACCCGACAGATGTTTTTC. Protein: CACDTVLGESSWDTRQMFF.

This clone has only a few counts. At one end the junction does not follow the germline gene, possibly because of a read error. Other DNA sequences from this sample encode an identical CDR3 as well. The chain combines TRDV2 with TRDJ1; TRDD3 matches 13 bases. This CDR3 region has 16 residues. CDR1 and CDR2 from the germline V gene are GEAIGNYY and EKD. The CDR3 loop reads CACDILGDTYTDKLIF. The CDR3 coding sequence is TGTGCCTGTGACATACTGGGGGATACGTACACCGATAAGCTCATCTTT.

Of note for this clone: It differs at one base from a far larger clone, so likely a read error. Other DNA sequences within the sample encode an identical CDR3. The chain is built from TRDV2 and TRDJ1, with D possibly TRDD3 on 5 matching bases. This CDR3 region has 14 residues. Germline V gene lookup returns CDR1 GEAIGNYY and CDR2 EKD. The DNA of the CDR3 is TGTGCATGTGACTTACTACTGGACACCGATAAACTCATCTTT. Amino acids: CACDLLLDTDKLIF.

The chain employs TRDV1 and TRDJ1; 7 bases map to TRDD2. The CDR3 totals 18 residues. V dropped 4 bases and J dropped 0; count of bases not matched to a gene: 14. Germline lookup yields CDR1 TSWWSYY and CDR2 QGS. CDR3 residues: CALGAAFLRGVDTDKLIF. CDR3 nucleotides: TGTGCTCTTGGGGCCGCCTTCCTCCGGGGGGTAGACACCGATAAACTCATCTTT.

This clone is deemed medium-sized. This chain joins TRDV1 and TRDJ2; the match to TRDD3 covers 11 bases. Losses at the gene ends were 2 bases for V and 4 bases for J; bases not matched to a gene: 24. The germline V gene encodes CDR1 TSWWSYY and CDR2 QGS. This CDR3 contains 23 residues. This CDR3 reads CALGEVSFPPYWGIFGPTAQLFF. In nucleotides, the CDR3 is TGTGCTCTTGGGGAAGTATCCTTCCCCCCGTACTGGGGGATATTTGGCCCGACAGCACAACTCTTCTTT.

By share, this clone counts as medium-sized (0.01 to 0.1%). Other DNA sequences in the same sample also yield this CDR3. This rearrangement joins TRDV2 to TRDJ3, with 13 nucleotides matching TRDD3. J gave up 0 bases and V 0 bases, and 7 bases lay outside the gene matches. This CDR3 has 21 amino acids. Germline-derived CDR1 and CDR2 are GEAIGNYY and EKD. The CDR3 region has the DNA TGTGCCTGTGACACCGGATTACTGGGGGATACGCACTCCTGGGACACCCGACAGATGTTTTTC. This encodes CACDTGLLGDTHSWDTRQMFF.

Note on this clone: With only one base between it and a far larger clone, this is likely a read error. The V call is TRDV2, the J call TRDJ3; the D is unclear. CDR1 and CDR2 from the germline V gene are GEAIGNYY and EKD. V was trimmed by 0 bases and J by 2 bases, leaving 10 bases between them. This CDR3 comprises 17 residues. CDR3 coding DNA: TGTGCCTGTGACACCATTGTACTGACCTGGGACACCCGACAGATGTTTTTC. Residues: CACDTIVLTWDTRQMFF.

This clone is deemed large. Other DNA sequences in this sample translate to the same CDR3. The chain employs TRDV2 and TRDJ2, with TRDD3 identical over 13 bases. The ends lost 2 bases at V and 6 bases at J; junction bases unmatched: 2. The CDR3 is made up of 15 amino acids. Per the germline V gene, CDR1 is GEAIGNYY and CDR2 is EKD. The CDR3 is CACDILGDTAAQLFF. Written as DNA, the CDR3 is TGTGCCTGTGACATACTGGGGGATACGGCAGCACAACTCTTCTTT.

This clone has more than one count but fewer than ten. CDR3 region: CACDTAPSGGFLSWDTRQMFF. CDR3 nucleotides: TGTGCCTGTGACACTGCCCCTTCTGGGGGATTCCTCTCCTGGGACACCCGACAGATGTTTTTC. This sequence joins TRDV2 and TRDJ3; 9 bases agree with TRDD3. CDR3 length equals 21 residues. V was pared by 1 base and J by 0 bases, with 12 bases of the junction left unmatched. CDR1 and CDR2 from the germline V gene are GEAIGNYY and EKD.